A few counts support the clone carrying this TCR beta chain. Per the study methods: Cell counts per sample came from amplifying reference gene primers. Assay: immunoSEQ multiplex PCR; the TCRdb copy retains only in-frame clones and omits some. V, J and clone size were drawn from that table, and D and trimming were deduced from the DNA. The repertoire holds under 200,000 clones, with around 87% as singletons. This specimen comes from a study of blood T cell repertoires in COVID-19. Looking at the study overall: Both acute and convalescent COVID-19 samples were obtained from the United States, Italy and Spain.

There are 14 residues in the CDR3. With 1 base clipped from V and 4 bases from J, the junction kept 2 bases outside the gene matches. Germline CDR1 reads GTSNPN; CDR2 reads SVGIG (reference sequence). The clonotype was recovered from a man aged 18 to 35 with active or convalescent COVID-19. The sample was peripheral blood. J is TRBJ2-1 and V is TRBV30; 9 bases align to TRBD2. The CDR3 DNA reads as TGTGCCTGGAGTGGGACTAGCGATTACAATGAGCAGTTCTTC. Translation: CAWSGTSDYNEQFF.